The entry below gives a single T cell receptor beta chain sequence along with its context. The antigen it binds to is not known. No quality values exist for individual bases; no much larger clone is one base distant. Library generation was performed with the immunoSEQ multiplex PCR assay. RNA was extracted from all samples and reverse transcribed into cDNA, which served as template for TCR sequencing. First-strand cDNA was synthesized using SuperScript III with a 2:1 mix of oligo-dT and random hexamers. A synthetic immune receptor repertoire was used to measure amplification bias, and any remaining bias was corrected computationally. On the study's bioinformatics: Raw reads were preprocessed for error removal, and CDR3 was defined according to IMGT conventions as running from the conserved cysteine to phenylalanine. To get clonality, Shannon entropy was normalized by log2 of the number of productive unique TCRs and the result was subtracted from 1. Whether each scalp clone was CD4 or CD8 was inferred by checking scalp TCRbeta sequences against the CD4 and CD8 repertoires from sorted blood. Imported from immuneACCESS, the table was reduced by TCRdb to in-frame sequences with V and J called. These copies leave out some clones; in studies compared against another copy, an unresolved V gene accounts for under half, and the cause of the remainder is not known. V, J and clone size are those of that table, while D and trimming were read from the DNA. This sample lists approximately 110,000 clones; roughly three fifths were detected once. The ten largest clonotypes hold 9.5% to 15% of the sample.

This sample's time point label indicates: roughly 24 weeks on oral tofacitinib. Sample treatment or condition, as interpreted from the label and publication: oral pan-JAK inhibitor, 5-10 mg twice daily. From alopecia areata patients, peripheral blood was collected along with lesional scalp punch biopsies. PBMCs were isolated by density centrifugation and stained for CD3, CD4 and CD8, after which CD4+ and CD8+ T cells were sorted on a FACSAria. These data belong to a study of CD8+ T cells in alopecia areata (dated by TCRdb to 2016 to 2018). About the full investigation: The treated patients took part in an open-label pilot trial in which moderate-to-severe alopecia areata was treated with oral tofacitinib at 5 to 10 mg twice daily. Scalp clonality was compared among normal scalp (n=4), patchy alopecia areata scalp (n=8), and alopecia totalis/universalis scalp (n=8). In treated patients, disease severity was measured using the SALT score, which gives the percentage of scalp surface area affected. Scalp tissue and sorted CD4+ and CD8+ peripheral blood T cells from patchy and totalis/universalis alopecia areata patients and from healthy controls were covered by human TCRbeta sequencing. RNA was extracted with the PAXgene miRNA kit for fixed scalp, the miRNeasy kit for PBMCs, and the RNeasy kit for mouse skin. Patients stayed on tofacitinib for 6 to 18 months and then had 6 months of follow-up off drug so that delayed response and recurrence could be assessed. In both human patients and the C3H/HeJ mouse model, the study applied high-throughput TCRbeta sequencing to look at T cell clonal expansion in alopecia areata. Patients on tofacitinib were biopsied at baseline and after 4 and 24 weeks of treatment, and several of the patients also had a later scalp biopsy. TCRbeta CDR3 regions were amplified by immunoSEQ multiplex PCR with 35 Vbeta forward and 13 Jbeta reverse primers.

V and J lose 5 bases and 2 bases, and a span of 10 bases separates them. The CDR3, cysteine through phenylalanine, is 12 amino acids long. This entry keeps only the CDR3 DNA: 36 bases, framed from base 1. The germline V gene encodes CDR1 SQVTM and CDR2 ANQGSEA. The paper's findings and limits, for the study overall: Many expanded lesional clones were found to persist in scalp and blood during tofacitinib treatment, and relapse after treatment cessation may be partly explained by this persistence. Unlike mouse skin, which is dominated by gammadelta T cells, normal human skin has resident alphabeta T cells that are also sequenced, and this complicates analysis of the scalp TCR repertoire. Because the treated cohort was small and included a single nonresponder, larger studies are needed to assess links between baseline CD8+ expansion and response. Shared TCR sequences between patients were less evident than in mice, which may be partly attributable to HLA diversity in the patient population. Compared with normal scalp, lesional scalp, particularly in alopecia totalis/universalis, had higher clonality and more expanded CD8+ clones, which suggests antigenic drive. Scalp clonality and the number of expanded CD8+ clones among the top 100 scalp clones were significantly decreased by tofacitinib.

The sample was CD8+ T cells sorted from blood, taken at week 24, from a patient treated with tofacitinib. Here the chain combines TRBV29-1 and TRBJ2-7; tentative D gene TRBD2, with 6 bases matching. The sequence was collected from a human donor with alopecia areata. The CDR3 here reads CSVRDLPYEQYF. The DNA sequence reads TGCAGCGTTAGGGACTTACCCTACGAGCAGTACTTC.